This record covers a single T cell receptor beta chain. Its antigen is still unknown. Sample barcodes and UMIs were carried by the TCR alpha and TCR beta cDNA libraries that 5'RACE generated with constant-segment primers. TCRdb used MiXCR to reprocess the 5' RACE reads, holding one entry per CDR3 protein. Among 300,000 or so distinct CDR3 sequences listed, about 17% were seen once. The entry originates in a study of T-cell memory formation after mild COVID-19. Study-wide findings and caveats: CD4+ contracting clones were found mainly in CM and EM, and CD8+ ones in EMRA.

Germline V gene data show CDR1 as MNHNY and CDR2 as SVGAGI (reference sequence). Trimming pared 10 bases from V and 6 bases from J, leaving 13 bases between. The CDR3 has 13 residues. Sequencing was done on a sample of PBMCs or a T cell subset sorted from them (not recorded which). This clonotype originated in a man aged 18-30 years who had mild COVID-19 (a few samples of this study predate the infection). Cell type and time point are not known. The chain combines TRBV6-6 with TRBJ1-6; D is unclear. This CDR3 is CATEPSLNSPLHF. CDR3 sequence (DNA): TGTGCCACCGAGCCCTCCCTTAATTCACCCCTCCACTTT.